Following are 32 T cell receptor beta chains from one sample sequenced in a study of CD8 T cells in ankylosing spondylitis. TCRdb recomputed calls from the 5' RACE reads with MiXCR, one row per CDR3 protein. The table records approximately 250,000 distinct CDR3 sequences, roughly a third of them present only once. The specimen sequenced was blood, either unsorted or a sorted T cell fraction (not recorded which). These receptors were obtained from a male donor with ankylosing spondylitis or in good health (not recorded which).

This clonotype showed up just a few times. This chain uses TRBV7-9 with TRBJ1-1, with a tentative D call TRBD1 (6 bases). The CDR3 covers 15 residues. V lost 5 bases and J 4 bases, leaving 17 bases between the germline ends. The germline gives CDR1 SEHNR, CDR2 FQNEAQ (reference sequence). The CDR3 nucleotides are TGTGCCAGCAGCCGACAACAGGGATCGAGCACTGAAGCTTTCTTT. It yields the protein CASSRQQGSSTEAFF.

The chain has TRBV10-3 and TRBJ2-1; TRBD2 agrees at 7 bases. Germline CDR1 ENHRY, CDR2 SYGVKD. V shed 7 bases, J shed 4 bases, and the junction held 7 bases outside the gene matches. The CDR3 is 14 amino acids. CDR3 sequence reads: CAINGGSGYNEQFF. The CDR3 DNA sequence: TGTGCCATCAACGGGGGGTCCGGTTACAATGAGCAGTTCTTC.

The chain carries TRBV18 and TRBJ1-6; D not certain. CDR3 length: 15 amino acids. Germline V gene sequence: CDR1 KGHSH, CDR2 LQKENI. The V and J ends lost 0 bases and 11 bases respectively, with 14 bases between them. This chain's CDR3 is CASSPPVGDGAPLHF. The CDR3 DNA reads TGTGCCAGCTCACCACCGGTCGGGGATGGGGCACCCCTCCACTTT.

The chain recombines TRBV7-2 with TRBJ2-3; 8 nucleotides agree with TRBD1. The CDR3 has 16 amino acids. J was trimmed by 5 bases and V by 1 base; bases with no gene match: 8. Germline CDR1 and CDR2: SGHTA and FQGNSA. The CDR3 nucleotides are TGTGCCAGCAGCTTAGGCGGACAGGGAGTGGGAGATACGCAGTATTTT. Amino acids: CASSLGGQGVGDTQYF.

This clonotype occurred a few times. The CDR3 is CASSLGQGWGETQYF. The CDR3 DNA sequence: TGTGCCAGCAGCCTGGGACAGGGCTGGGGAGAGACCCAGTACTTC. The rearrangement joins TRBV12-3 or TRBV12-4 to TRBJ2-5, with 9 bases identical to TRBD1. This CDR3 contains 15 residues. V shed 6 bases, J shed 4 bases, and the junction held 9 bases outside the gene matches.

The V call is TRBV12-3 or TRBV12-4, the J call TRBJ1-5; tentative D call: TRBD1 (6 bases). The V end lost 5 bases, the J end lost 6 bases, and 11 bases lay between the germline ends. This CDR3 has 13 amino acids. The CDR3 here is CASSHRVGQPQHF. The CDR3 DNA follows: TGTGCCAGCAGTCACAGGGTTGGTCAGCCCCAGCATTTT.

The chain couples TRBV28 to TRBJ1-2; D is ambiguous. Trimming pared 5 bases from V and 6 bases from J, leaving 10 bases between. Per the germline V gene, CDR1 is MDHEN and CDR2 is SYDVKM. The CDR3 runs to 12 residues. CDR3 residues: CASSPHMDGYTF. Written as DNA, the CDR3 is TGTGCCAGCAGTCCCCACATGGATGGCTACACCTTC.

This clonotype was found a few times. The CDR3 sequence: CASSLAHRGAVTDTQYF. In nucleotides, the CDR3 is TGTGCCAGCAGCTTAGCGCATCGAGGGGCGGTGACAGATACGCAGTATTTT. The rearrangement links TRBV7-9 to TRBJ2-3; D is perhaps TRBD1 or TRBD2 (5 bases each). V was pared by 0 bases and J by 3 bases, with 16 bases between. Germline CDR1 reads SEHNR; CDR2 reads FQNEAQ (reference sequence). The CDR3 length is 17 residues.

This clonotype appeared a few times. This chain joins TRBV7-2 and TRBJ2-1; perhaps TRBD2 as D (5 bases). Germline lookup yields CDR1 SGHTA and CDR2 FQGNSA. The CDR3 contains 13 residues. V lost 2 bases and J 6 bases, leaving 8 bases between the germline ends. CDR3 protein: CASSLWAGNEQFF. Written as DNA, the CDR3 is TGTGCCAGCAGCTTATGGGCGGGCAATGAGCAGTTCTTC.

This clonotype was recorded a few times. The V and J genes are TRBV6-4 and TRBJ2-3; D is ambiguous. The CDR3 loop spans 14 amino acids. Germline CDR1 is MRHNA and CDR2 is SNTAGT. V lost 2 bases and J 1 base, leaving 7 bases between the germline ends. The CDR3 nucleotides read TGTGCCAGCAGTGACGGTCGGGGCACAGATACGCAGTATTTT. Protein: CASSDGRGTDTQYF.

There are a few counts of this clonotype. This chain's CDR3 is CASSQSRGDTNYGYTF. The CDR3 DNA is TGTGCCAGCAGCCAATCCCGGGGGGACACCAACTATGGCTACACCTTC. The rearrangement uses TRBV4-2 and TRBJ1-2; TRBD1 is a possible D gene (6 bases). Per germline, CDR1 LGHNA and CDR2 YNFKEQ. The V gene lost 2 bases and the J gene lost 2 bases, with 15 bases spanning the gap. CDR3 length: 16 amino acids.

The chain's CDR3 is CSVKTDTFSPLHF. CDR3 bases: TGCAGCGTTAAGACAGATACTTTTTCACCCCTCCACTTT. The rearrangement joins TRBV29-1 to TRBJ1-6; possibly TRBD1 for D (5 bases). The germline V gene has CDR1 SQVTM and CDR2 ANQGSEA. CDR3 length equals 13 residues. Trimming removed 5 bases from V and 9 bases from J, with 14 bases in between.

The V call is TRBV7-9, the J call TRBJ2-3, with 9 bases identical to TRBD1. This CDR3 comprises 16 residues. Germline trimming cut 5 bases from V and 1 base from J; bases unmatched to any gene: 7. Germline assignment: CDR1 SEHNR and CDR2 FQNEAQ (reference sequence). Written as DNA, the CDR3 is TGTGCCAGCAGCCAGGGACAGGGATTGGGCACAGATACGCAGTATTTT. Translating it yields CASSQGQGLGTDTQYF.

This clonotype has more than one count but fewer than ten. The rearrangement joins TRBV19 to TRBJ2-3; D is perhaps TRBD1 (5 bases). The CDR3 spans 16 residues. Per the germline V gene, CDR1 is LNHDA and CDR2 is SQIVND (reference sequence). V dropped 5 bases and J dropped 7 bases, with 22 bases sitting between them. The CDR3: CASSSGRQGGAYTQYF. The CDR3 DNA reads TGTGCCAGTAGTTCCGGAAGACAAGGTGGGGCGTATACGCAGTATTTT.

As regards this clonotype: At one end, the junction sequence differs from germline, possibly due to a read error. CDR3 nucleotide sequence: TGCAGTGCTCCGACTAGCGGTTACACAGATGCGCAGTATTTT. Its protein is CSAPTSGYTDAQYF. V and J are TRBV20-1 and TRBJ2-3, with 9 bases lining up with TRBD2. Germline V CDR1 and CDR2: DFQATT, SNEGSKA (reference sequence). The CDR3 spans 14 residues.

V is TRBV3-1 and J is TRBJ2-7; no firm D call. This CDR3 spans 13 amino acids. V shed 4 bases and J shed 5 bases, with 12 bases lying between them. Germline CDR1 reads LGHDT; CDR2 reads YNNKEL (reference sequence). CDR3 region: CASSRDLRNEQYF. The CDR3 DNA sequence: TGTGCCAGCAGCCGCGACCTTAGGAACGAGCAGTACTTC.

This clonotype was seen a few times. This rearrangement joins TRBV12-3 or TRBV12-4 to TRBJ1-5; 7 bases fit TRBD1. Trimming removed 4 bases from V and 4 bases from J; junction bases left unmatched: 7. This CDR3 is 15 amino acids long. The CDR3 DNA reads TGTGCCAGCAGTTACCAGCCAGGGGGTAATCAGCCCCAGCATTTT. It specifies CASSYQPGGNQPQHF.

The CDR3 DNA follows: TGCAGTGCTACTAGCGGGGGGTTATTAGATACGCAGTATTTT. Protein: CSATSGGLLDTQYF. The chain uses TRBV20-1 and TRBJ2-3; 11 bases align to TRBD2. Trimming cost V 4 bases and J 5 bases; bases outside gene matches: 5. Germline V gives CDR1 DFQATT, CDR2 SNEGSKA (reference sequence). The CDR3 loop spans 14 amino acids.

This chain connects TRBV15 to TRBJ2-2; D gene uncertain. The germline V gene encodes CDR1 LNHNV and CDR2 YYDKDF (reference sequence). The ends were cut back, 1 base at V and 0 bases at J, with 6 bases in the middle. The CDR3 loop spans 15 amino acids. The CDR3 protein is CATSRGWPNTGELFF. CDR3 nucleotides: TGTGCCACCAGCAGAGGGTGGCCGAACACCGGGGAGCTGTTTTTT. The variable domain in full, completed from reference TRBV15 and TRBJ2-2, reads DAMVIQNPRYQVTQFGKPVTLSCSQTLNHNVMYWYQQKSSQAPKLLFHYYDKDFNNEADTPDNFQSRRPNTSFCFLDIRSPGLGDTAMYLCATSRGWPNTGELFFGEGSRLTVL.

V usage is TRBV6-5 and J usage is TRBJ2-6, with TRBD1 identical over 8 bases. After removal of 4 bases from V and 0 bases from J, the junction contained 5 bases not matched to a gene. CDR1 and CDR2 from the germline V gene are MNHEY and SVGAGI. The length of the CDR3 is 17 residues. CDR3 sequence reads: CASSSWTGNSGANVLTF. Written as DNA, the CDR3 is TGTGCCAGCAGTTCCTGGACAGGGAACTCTGGGGCCAACGTCCTGACTTTC.

This clonotype was recorded a few times. V usage is TRBV7-2 and J usage is TRBJ2-3; a weak D match, TRBD1 (5 bases). V was clipped by 3 bases and J by 4 bases, with 8 bases between them. This CDR3 is built from 13 residues. CDR1 is SGHTA and CDR2 is FQGNSA in the germline V gene. DNA of the CDR3: TGTGCCAGCAGCTTGAAGGGGCCAGATACGCAGTATTTT. Translating it yields CASSLKGPDTQYF.

The CDR3 DNA follows: TGTGCCAGCAGCACCTACAGGAATGAAGAGACCCAGTACTTC. This translates into CASSTYRNEETQYF. J is TRBJ2-5 and V is TRBV7-8; D is perhaps TRBD1 (5 bases). The germline V gene has CDR1 SGHVS and CDR2 FQNEAQ. Deletions cut 5 bases from V and 3 bases from J, with 13 bases between. The CDR3 has 14 amino acids. Using reference TRBV7-8 and TRBJ2-5 for the parts outside the CDR3, the full variable domain is GAGVSQSPRYKVAKRGQDVALRCDPISGHVSLFWYQQALGQGPEFLTYFQNEAQLDKSGLPSDRFFAERPEGSVSTLKIQRTQQEDSAVYLCASSTYRNEETQYFGPGTRLLVL.

The V call is TRBV20-1, the J call TRBJ2-2, with D maybe TRBD2 (5 bases). Germline assignment: CDR1 DFQATT and CDR2 SNEGSKA (reference sequence). The V and J ends lost 4 bases and 4 bases respectively, with 16 bases between them. The CDR3 length is 15 residues. The DNA for the CDR3 is TGCAGTGCTATGAATCGGGTGGGGAGCACCGGGGAGCTGTTTTTT. Protein: CSAMNRVGSTGELFF.

This clonotype came up a few times. This chain uses TRBV9 with TRBJ1-2; unclear D gene. The V gene lost 2 bases and the J gene lost 6 bases, with 11 bases spanning the gap. There are 13 residues in the CDR3. Germline CDR1 and CDR2: SGDLS and YYNGEE. The DNA for the CDR3 is TGTGCCAGCAGCGTTGGGTGGTTGGATGGCTACACCTTC. Its protein product is CASSVGWLDGYTF. Combining the CDR3 with reference TRBV9 and TRBJ1-2 gives the whole variable domain DSGVTQTPKHLITATGQRVTLRCSPRSGDLSVYWYQQSLDQGLQFLIQYYNGEERAKGNILERFSAQQFPDLHSELNLSSLELGDSALYFCASSVGWLDGYTFGSGTRLTVV.

This clonotype was found many times. The chain links TRBV20-1 to TRBJ2-7; the D is unclear. This CDR3 comprises 12 residues. Germline V CDR1 and CDR2: DFQATT, SNEGSKA (reference sequence). Deletions cut 6 bases from V and 2 bases from J, with 11 bases between. The CDR3 DNA follows: TGCAGTGCCACGGACGCAGCCTACGAGCAGTACTTC. It codes for CSATDAAYEQYF.

This clonotype came up a few times. The rearrangement uses TRBV7-2 and TRBJ1-1; D unresolved. Trimming took 0 bases from V and 10 from J, leaving 12 bases between them. The CDR3 runs to 13 residues. Germline V gene data show CDR1 as SGHTA and CDR2 as FQGNSA. The CDR3 region is CASSLAAGQVAFF. Here the CDR3 DNA reads TGTGCCAGCAGCTTAGCGGCAGGCCAGGTAGCTTTCTTT. The complete variable domain, with remaining parts taken from reference TRBV7-2 and TRBJ1-1, reads GAGVSQSPSNKVTEKGKDVELRCDPISGHTALYWYRQSLGQGLEFLIYFQGNSAPDKSGLPSDRFSAERTGGSVSTLTIQRTQQEDSAVYLCASSLAAGQVAFFGQGTRLTVV.

V usage is TRBV5-1 and J usage is TRBJ2-5, with D unclear. Germline V gene sequence: CDR1 SGHRS, CDR2 YFSETQ. The CDR3 totals 14 residues. V lost 0 bases to trimming and J lost 5 bases, with 11 bases between them. CDR3 protein: CASSLGKGSETQYF. In nucleotides, the CDR3 is TGCGCCAGCAGCTTGGGGAAGGGTTCCGAGACCCAGTACTTC. Variable domain in full (rest from reference TRBV5-1 and TRBJ2-5): KAGVTQTPRYLIKTRGQQVTLSCSPISGHRSVSWYQQTPGQGLQFLFEYFSETQRNKGNFPGRFSGRQFSNSRSEMNVSTLELGDSALYLCASSLGKGSETQYFGPGTRLLVL.

This clonotype was seen only once. This chain connects TRBV6-5 to TRBJ2-5; TRBD2 matches 11 bases. V shed 0 bases, J shed 8 bases, and the junction held 17 bases outside the gene matches. The CDR3 runs 19 residues. CDR1 and CDR2 from the germline V gene are MNHEY and SVGAGI. CDR3 sequence: CASSYSVVLAGGDKSTQYF. In DNA, the CDR3 is TGTGCCAGCAGTTACTCGGTGGTCCTAGCGGGGGGAGACAAGAGTACCCAGTACTTC.

The chain uses TRBV4-1 and TRBJ1-1, with 10 bases aligning to TRBD1. V was clipped by 3 bases and J by 8 bases; unmatched bases: 6. Germline V gene data show CDR1 as MGHRA and CDR2 as YSYEKL. The CDR3 has 14 residues. CDR3 protein: CASSQRQGAGEAFF. The CDR3 DNA follows: TGCGCCAGCAGCCAGAGACAGGGGGCAGGGGAAGCTTTCTTT.

This clonotype showed up just a few times. The gene calls are TRBV20-1 and TRBJ1-4; D is ambiguous. The CDR3 spans 16 residues. Trimming took off 1 base at V and 2 bases at J, with 14 bases between the two ends. Per germline, CDR1 DFQATT and CDR2 SNEGSKA (reference sequence). The CDR3 sequence: CSARAGRGWTNEKLFF. CDR3 DNA: TGCAGTGCTAGAGCTGGTCGGGGATGGACTAATGAAAAACTGTTTTTT.

V and J are TRBV12-3 or TRBV12-4 and TRBJ2-7; D is undetermined. V shed 1 base and J shed 1 base, with 14 bases lying between them. CDR3 length: 16 residues. The CDR3 protein is CASSLVGGEVSYEQYF. The DNA for the CDR3 is TGTGCCAGCAGTTTAGTCGGCGGAGAAGTGTCCTACGAGCAGTACTTC.

There are many counts of this clonotype. V and J are TRBV20-1 and TRBJ2-3, with D unclear. CDR1 DFQATT and CDR2 SNEGSKA come from the germline V gene (reference sequence). The ends were cut back, 3 bases at V and 2 bases at J, with 6 bases in the middle. There are 12 residues in the CDR3. In nucleotides, the CDR3 is TGCAGTGCTAGCCCCCTCACAGATACGCAGTATTTT. It codes for CSASPLTDTQYF.